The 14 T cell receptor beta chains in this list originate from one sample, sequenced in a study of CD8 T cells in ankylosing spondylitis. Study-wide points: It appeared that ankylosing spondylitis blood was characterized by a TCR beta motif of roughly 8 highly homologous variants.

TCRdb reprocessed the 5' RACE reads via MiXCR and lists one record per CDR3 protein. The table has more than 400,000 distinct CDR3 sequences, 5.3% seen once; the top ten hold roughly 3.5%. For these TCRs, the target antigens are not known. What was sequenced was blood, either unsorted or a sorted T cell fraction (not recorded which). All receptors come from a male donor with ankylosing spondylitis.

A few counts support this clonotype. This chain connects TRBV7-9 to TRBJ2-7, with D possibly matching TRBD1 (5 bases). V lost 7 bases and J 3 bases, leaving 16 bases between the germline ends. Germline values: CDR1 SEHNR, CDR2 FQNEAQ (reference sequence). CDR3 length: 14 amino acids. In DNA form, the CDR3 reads TGTGCCAGCACCTGGGGCCGTAAAAACTACGAGCAGTACTTC. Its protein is CASTWGRKNYEQYF.

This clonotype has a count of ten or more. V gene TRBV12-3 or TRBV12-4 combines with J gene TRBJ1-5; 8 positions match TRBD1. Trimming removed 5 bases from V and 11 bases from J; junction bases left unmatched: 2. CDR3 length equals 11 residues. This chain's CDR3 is CASSMGQAQHF. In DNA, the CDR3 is TGTGCCAGCAGTATGGGACAGGCCCAGCATTTT.

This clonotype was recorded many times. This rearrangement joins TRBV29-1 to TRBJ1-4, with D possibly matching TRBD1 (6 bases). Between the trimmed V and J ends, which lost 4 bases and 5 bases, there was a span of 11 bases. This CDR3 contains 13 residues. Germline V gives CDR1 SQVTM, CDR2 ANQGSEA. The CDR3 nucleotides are TGCAGCGTTGGCCAGGGGAGCAATGAAAAACTGTTTTTT. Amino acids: CSVGQGSNEKLFF.

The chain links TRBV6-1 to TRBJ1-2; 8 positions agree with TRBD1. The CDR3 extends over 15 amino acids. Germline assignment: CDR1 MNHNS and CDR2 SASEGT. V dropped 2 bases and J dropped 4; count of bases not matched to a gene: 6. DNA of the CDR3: TGTGCCAGCAGTGAAATGGCCAGGGGGCTCTATGGCTACACCTTC. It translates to CASSEMARGLYGYTF.

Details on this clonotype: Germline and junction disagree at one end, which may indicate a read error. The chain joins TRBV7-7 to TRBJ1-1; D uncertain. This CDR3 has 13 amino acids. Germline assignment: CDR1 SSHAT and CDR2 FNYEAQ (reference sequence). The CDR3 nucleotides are TGTGCTAGCAGCTCCAGAATGGGAACTGAAGCTTTCTTT. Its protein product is CASSSRMGTEAFF.

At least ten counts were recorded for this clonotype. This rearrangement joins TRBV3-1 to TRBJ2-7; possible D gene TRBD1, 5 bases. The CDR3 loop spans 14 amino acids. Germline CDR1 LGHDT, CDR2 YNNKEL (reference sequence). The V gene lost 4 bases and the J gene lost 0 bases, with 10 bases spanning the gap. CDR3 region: CASSPRTSSYEQYF. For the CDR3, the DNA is TGTGCCAGCAGCCCGAGGACAAGCTCCTACGAGCAGTACTTC.

The CDR3 DNA follows: TGCGCCAGCAGCCCTAAGCAGGCCGGGGAGCTGTTTTTT. It specifies CASSPKQAGELFF. The rearrangement links TRBV4-3 to TRBJ2-2; D unclear. This CDR3 spans 13 amino acids. Germline V gene lookup returns CDR1 LGHNA and CDR2 YSLEER. Trimming took 4 bases from V and 6 from J, leaving 9 bases between them.

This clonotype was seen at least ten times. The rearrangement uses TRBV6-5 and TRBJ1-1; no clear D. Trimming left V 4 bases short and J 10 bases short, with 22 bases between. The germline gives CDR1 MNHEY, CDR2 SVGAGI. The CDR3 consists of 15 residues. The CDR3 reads CASSSEGRALSRAFF. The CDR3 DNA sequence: TGTGCCAGCAGTTCTGAGGGTCGGGCCCTGTCTAGAGCTTTCTTT.

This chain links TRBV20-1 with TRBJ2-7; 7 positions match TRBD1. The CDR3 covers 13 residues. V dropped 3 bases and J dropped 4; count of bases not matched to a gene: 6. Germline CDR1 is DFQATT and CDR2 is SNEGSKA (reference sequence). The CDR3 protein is CSARRQGLYEQYF. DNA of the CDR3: TGCAGTGCTAGGAGACAGGGTTTGTACGAGCAGTACTTC.

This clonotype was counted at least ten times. CDR3 coding DNA: TGTGCCAGCAGTACGAATCCTGCAGGGGAGCTGTTTTTT. Its protein is CASSTNPAGELFF. The V call is TRBV7-2, the J call TRBJ2-2; no firm D call. The CDR3 is made up of 13 amino acids. In germline, CDR1 is SGHTA, CDR2 FQGNSA. Trimming removed 6 bases at V and 8 bases at J, with 13 bases between.

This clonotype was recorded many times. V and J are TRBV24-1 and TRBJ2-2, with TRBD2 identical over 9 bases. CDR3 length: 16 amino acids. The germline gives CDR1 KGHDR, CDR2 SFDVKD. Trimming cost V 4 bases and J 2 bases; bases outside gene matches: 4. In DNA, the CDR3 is TGTGCCACCAGTGACGCTAGCGGGACCAACACCGGGGAGCTGTTTTTT. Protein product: CATSDASGTNTGELFF.

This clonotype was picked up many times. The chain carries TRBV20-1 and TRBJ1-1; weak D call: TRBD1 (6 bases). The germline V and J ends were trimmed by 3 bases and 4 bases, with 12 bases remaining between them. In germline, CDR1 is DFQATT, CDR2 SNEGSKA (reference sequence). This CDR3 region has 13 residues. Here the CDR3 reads CSARGGRATEAFF. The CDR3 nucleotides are TGCAGTGCTAGGGGGGGCCGGGCCACTGAAGCTTTCTTT.

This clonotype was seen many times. CDR3 sequence (DNA): TGTGCCAGCAGAGGAACAGGTGGCCTAAACTATGGCTACACCTTC. Translation gives CASRGTGGLNYGYTF. The chain carries TRBV6-1 and TRBJ1-2, with D perhaps matching TRBD1 (5 bases). Trimming removed 6 bases at V and 2 bases at J, with 16 bases between. The CDR3 is 15 residues long. CDR1 and CDR2 from the germline V gene are MNHNS and SASEGT.

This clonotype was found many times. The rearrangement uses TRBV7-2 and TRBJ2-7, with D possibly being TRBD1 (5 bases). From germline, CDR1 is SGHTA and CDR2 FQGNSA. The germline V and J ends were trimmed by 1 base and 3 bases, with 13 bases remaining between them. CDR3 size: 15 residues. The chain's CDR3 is CASSLVSDRVYEQYF. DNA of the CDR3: TGTGCCAGCAGCTTAGTTTCCGACAGAGTCTACGAGCAGTACTTC.